What follows are 27 T cell receptor beta chains derived from one specimen sequenced in a study of shared clonotypes between healthy human individuals. Sequencing was performed with immunoSEQ multiplex PCR; in TCRdb, only in-frame clones are kept and a portion is missing. The sample records just under 350,000 clones, less than 85% being singletons. Sequenced input: memory CD4+ T cells sorted from blood. As to subset: CD45RA-negative fraction. The origin of the receptors is a man aged 25 to 45 in good health.

This chain links TRBV2 with TRBJ1-4; a possible D gene is TRBD1 (5 bases). This CDR3 has 13 amino acids. The V gene's germline CDR1 is SNHLY and CDR2 FYNNEI. Trimming left V 3 bases short and J 8 bases short, with 10 bases between. The CDR3 region is CASSEVRDEKLFF. The CDR3 DNA sequence: TGTGCCAGCAGTGAGGTTCGGGACGAAAAACTGTTTTTT.

V is TRBV7-9 and J is TRBJ1-2; D is ambiguous. Deletions cut 6 bases from V and 7 bases from J, with 18 bases between. The germline gives CDR1 SEHNR, CDR2 FQNEAQ (reference sequence). The length of the CDR3 is 14 residues. The CDR3 loop reads CASRYLGSFGGYTF. For the CDR3, the DNA is TGTGCCAGCAGGTACCTCGGGTCTTTCGGTGGCTACACCTTC.

CDR3 amino acids: CASSATGGAAYEQYF. The CDR3 DNA reads as TGTGCCAGCAGCGCTACAGGGGGTGCGGCGTACGAGCAGTACTTC. The chain carries TRBV4-2 and TRBJ2-7, with 8 bases matching TRBD1. CDR3 length equals 15 residues. Germline loops: CDR1 LGHNA, CDR2 YNFKEQ. The J segment lost 4 bases and the V segment lost 5 bases, leaving 10 bases of the junction unmatched.

The rearrangement links TRBV28 to TRBJ2-7; either TRBD1 or TRBD2 may supply D (5 bases each). CDR1 and CDR2 from the germline V gene are MDHEN and SYDVKM. The CDR3 loop spans 13 amino acids. The V end was cut by 5 bases, the J end by 7 bases, with 15 bases between. The CDR3 here is CASSGGPAVEQYF. The CDR3 nucleotides are TGTGCCAGCAGTGGGGGACCGGCGGTAGAGCAGTACTTC.

The chain carries TRBV18 and TRBJ2-3, with D tentatively TRBD1 or TRBD2 (5 bases each). This CDR3 spans 14 amino acids. Germline V gene data show CDR1 as KGHSH and CDR2 as LQKENI. Trimming removed 4 bases from V and 1 base from J, with 9 bases in between. CDR3 in amino acids: CASSLATGTDTQYF. Written as DNA, the CDR3 is TGTGCCAGCTCACTAGCGACAGGCACAGATACGCAGTATTTT. The whole variable domain, filled in from reference TRBV18 and TRBJ2-3, reads NAGVMQNPRHLVRRRGQEARLRCSPMKGHSHVYWYRQLPEEGLKFMVYLQKENIIDESGMPKERFSAEFPKEGPSILRIQQVVRGDSAAYFCASSLATGTDTQYFGPGTRLTVL.

The rearrangement links TRBV7-9 to TRBJ1-5; 7 bases fit TRBD1. Germline CDR1 is SEHNR and CDR2 is FQNEAQ (reference sequence). The V segment lost 4 bases and the J segment 6 bases; nucleotides outside the gene matches: 0. This CDR3 is 12 amino acids long. This CDR3 is CASSSGGQPQHF. The CDR3 nucleotides are TGTGCCAGCAGCTCAGGGGGTCAGCCCCAGCATTTT.

The chain uses TRBV4-1 and TRBJ2-7, with 7 bases identical to TRBD2. The trim removed 11 bases at V and 6 bases at J, leaving 13 bases unmatched. CDR1 is MGHRA, CDR2 YSYEKL, per germline. The CDR3 has 13 residues. The CDR3 DNA follows: TGCGCCTCCGGGCGGGAGAGGCATGGCGAGCAGTACTTC. It yields the protein CASGRERHGEQYF.

This clone was observed a handful of times. The chain links TRBV19 to TRBJ2-7; 7 nucleotides match TRBD2. The CDR3 totals 15 residues. V was pared by 0 bases and J by 3 bases, with 5 bases of the junction left unmatched. Germline V gene data show CDR1 as LNHDA and CDR2 as SQIVND (reference sequence). CDR3 DNA: TGTGCCAGTAGTATAGAGCTAGCGGTACGCTACGAGCAGTACTTC. This translates into CASSIELAVRYEQYF.

The rearrangement joins TRBV20-1 to TRBJ1-5; D unclear. V was trimmed by 1 base and J by 7 bases, leaving 5 bases between them. CDR1 is DFQATT and CDR2 is SNEGSKA in the germline V gene (reference sequence). The CDR3 consists of 11 residues. CDR3 DNA sequence: TGCAGTGCTAGAGCGGGCCAGCCCCAGCATTTT. Translated: CSARAGQPQHF.

The genes are TRBV14 and TRBJ2-5; D remains ambiguous. V was pared by 7 bases and J by 2 bases, with 11 bases between. Germline loops: CDR1 SGHDN, CDR2 FVKESK. The CDR3 runs to 13 residues. The CDR3 DNA sequence: TGTGCCAGCAATCGCTACTATCAAGAGACCCAGTACTTC. Amino acids: CASNRYYQETQYF.

This chain connects TRBV7-8 to TRBJ1-6; maybe TRBD1 (5 bases). Trimming took off 2 bases at V and 8 bases at J, with 10 bases between the two ends. The V gene's germline CDR1 is SGHVS and CDR2 FQNEAQ. The CDR3 is made up of 14 amino acids. This chain's CDR3 is CASSLKGTDSPLHF. The DNA of the CDR3 is TGTGCCAGCAGCTTAAAGGGGACCGATTCACCCCTCCACTTT.

V usage is TRBV6-6 and J usage is TRBJ2-7, with a possible D match to TRBD1 (5 bases). V lost 6 bases, J lost 6 bases, and 24 bases lay in between. Looked up from germline, CDR1 is MNHNY and CDR2 is SVGAGI (reference sequence). CDR3 length: 16 amino acids. For the CDR3, the DNA is TGTGCCAGCAGCAAGCGTGTCGTCCAGGGTGGTGGCGAGCAGTACTTC. Translating gives CASSKRVVQGGGEQYF.

The J gene is TRBJ2-1, the V gene TRBV9; D call uncertain. Germline CDR1 SGDLS, CDR2 YYNGEE. The CDR3 has 13 amino acids. V lost 1 base to trimming and J lost 4 bases, with 6 bases between them. The CDR3 region has the DNA TGTGCCAGCAGCGTAAACAATTACAATGAGCAGTTCTTC. It is translated as CASSVNNYNEQFF.

This chain links TRBV5-4 with TRBJ2-1, with TRBD2 matching 10 bases. Trimming took 4 bases from V and 6 from J; bases not matched to a gene: 4. The germline V gene has CDR1 SGHNT and CDR2 YYREEE (reference sequence). The CDR3 consists of 14 residues. DNA of the CDR3: TGTGCCAGCAGCGCCCTAGCGGGGGCCAATGAGCAGTTCTTC. Protein: CASSALAGANEQFF. Filled out from reference TRBV5-4 and TRBJ2-1, the complete variable domain reads ETGVTQSPTHLIKTRGQQVTLRCSSQSGHNTVSWYQQALGQGPQFIFQYYREEENGRGNFPPRFSGLQFPNYSSELNVNALELDDSALYLCASSALAGANEQFFGPGTRLTVL.

This chain connects TRBV6-1 to TRBJ2-3, with TRBD2 identical over 13 bases. Per the germline V gene, CDR1 is MNHNS and CDR2 is SASEGT. The V segment lost 4 bases and the J segment 1 base; nucleotides outside the gene matches: 8. The CDR3 sequence is 18 residues long. The CDR3 spells CASSGLAGGGGRTDTQYF. CDR3 in DNA: TGTGCCAGCAGTGGACTAGCGGGAGGAGGGGGGCGCACAGATACGCAGTATTTT.

In DNA form, the CDR3 reads TGTGCCAGCAGTTTGACGGGACTAAAGTACCCCGGGGAGCTGTTTTTT. Its translation is CASSLTGLKYPGELFF. The J gene is TRBJ2-2, the V gene TRBV28; 7 nucleotides agree with TRBD2. The CDR3 extends over 16 amino acids. The V gene end was trimmed by 3 bases and the J gene end by 6 bases; junction bases not matched to a gene: 10. The germline CDR1 and CDR2 sequences are MDHEN and SYDVKM.

This rearrangement joins TRBV6-5 to TRBJ2-2; a weak D match, TRBD2 (5 bases). The CDR3 consists of 14 residues. The germline V gene has CDR1 MNHEY and CDR2 SVGAGI. V lost 0 bases, J lost 7 bases, and 9 bases lay in between. This CDR3 reads CASSYSRGFGELFF. The CDR3 DNA reads as TGTGCCAGCAGTTACTCGAGAGGGTTCGGGGAGCTGTTTTTT.

The gene calls are TRBV29-1 and TRBJ2-3; 14 bases line up with TRBD2. The V gene end was trimmed by 3 bases and the J gene end by 4 bases; junction bases not matched to a gene: 6. Germline V gene data show CDR1 as SQVTM and CDR2 as ANQGSEA. The length of the CDR3 is 16 residues. CDR3 DNA sequence: TGCAGCGTTGACGGGACTAGCGGGAGCCTCCCAGATACGCAGTATTTT. Its translation is CSVDGTSGSLPDTQYF.

This clone came up many times. The chain couples TRBV2 to TRBJ2-2; no clear D. Germline loops: CDR1 SNHLY, CDR2 FYNNEI. V lost 2 bases and J 2 bases, leaving 12 bases between the germline ends. The CDR3 covers 16 residues. CDR3 in DNA: TGTGCCAGCAGTGAATTCACAACCCCAAACACCGGGGAGCTGTTTTTT. This gives the protein CASSEFTTPNTGELFF.

V and J are TRBV2 and TRBJ2-1; 9 nucleotides line up with TRBD2. V gave up 6 bases and J gave up 1 base; unmatched junction bases: 1. Germline V CDR1 and CDR2: SNHLY, FYNNEI. The CDR3 is 14 residues long. The CDR3 reads CASRAGGSYNEQFF. The CDR3, as DNA: TGTGCCAGCAGGGCGGGAGGGTCCTACAATGAGCAGTTCTTC. The whole variable domain, remainder taken from reference TRBV2 and TRBJ2-1, is EPEVTQTPSHQVTQMGQEVILRCVPISNHLYFYWYRQILGQKVEFLVSFYNNEISEKSEIFDDQFSVERPDGSNFTLKIRSTKLEDSAMYFCASRAGGSYNEQFFGPGTRLTVL.

J is TRBJ1-3 and V is TRBV5-1, with a weak D call TRBD1 (5 bases). Germline CDR1 SGHRS, CDR2 YFSETQ. Trimming shortened V by 4 bases and J by 0 bases, and 14 bases separated the two germline ends. This CDR3 is built from 16 residues. CDR3 coding DNA: TGCGCCAGCAGCCTGGACACTGCCCTCTCTGGAAACACCATATATTTT. Translation: CASSLDTALSGNTIYF.

A word on this clone: Sequence at one end of the junction differs from germline and may be a read error. The chain recombines TRBV6-5 with TRBJ2-7; perhaps TRBD1 as D (5 bases). The length of the CDR3 is 15 residues. Germline lookup yields CDR1 MNHEY and CDR2 SVGAGI. The CDR3 region has the DNA TGTACCAGCAGTTACTCACAGTTAGGGGTTTTTGAGCAGTACTTC. Amino acids: CTSSYSQLGVFEQYF.

This chain links TRBV5-4 with TRBJ2-7, with a weak D call TRBD1 (5 bases). The CDR3 spans 13 residues. The germline V gene encodes CDR1 SGHNT and CDR2 YYREEE (reference sequence). V was clipped by 0 bases and J by 6 bases, with 10 bases between them. CDR3 nucleotide sequence: TGTGCCAGCAGCTTGGTTGGGGCGCCCGAGCAGTACTTC. It translates to CASSLVGAPEQYF.

The chain couples TRBV2 to TRBJ2-7, with D possibly TRBD2 on 5 matching bases. CDR3 length: 14 amino acids. V was shortened by 5 bases and J by 4 bases, with 15 bases between the two germline ends. Germline CDR1 reads SNHLY; CDR2 reads FYNNEI. The chain's CDR3 is CASSTRGILYEQYF. CDR3 nucleotides: TGTGCCAGCAGTACCCGGGGAATCCTTTACGAGCAGTACTTC.

CDR3 amino acids: CASSSGGTGNTIYF. The CDR3 DNA reads as TGCGCCAGCAGCTCTGGAGGGACGGGAAACACCATATATTTT. This rearrangement joins TRBV5-1 to TRBJ1-3; D possibly corresponds to TRBD1 (5 bases). This CDR3 is 14 amino acids long. Germline V gene lookup returns CDR1 SGHRS and CDR2 YFSETQ. V lost 3 bases to trimming and J lost 4 bases, with 11 bases between them.

The V gene is TRBV19, the J gene TRBJ1-2; D is undetermined. V lost 3 bases, J lost 5 bases, and 10 bases lay in between. In germline, CDR1 is LNHDA, CDR2 SQIVND (reference sequence). This CDR3 has 13 amino acids. The CDR3 DNA reads TGTGCCAGTAGTATCCGGGATGGTTATGGCTACACCTTC. Its protein is CASSIRDGYGYTF.

The V gene is TRBV2, the J gene TRBJ2-3; D gene unclear. The CDR3 length is 10 residues. Germline V gives CDR1 SNHLY, CDR2 FYNNEI. V lost 7 bases, J lost 7 bases, and 6 bases lay in between. The chain's CDR3 is CASTANTQYF. CDR3 in DNA: TGTGCCAGCACTGCAAATACGCAGTATTTT.